In this sample, the clone carrying this TCR beta chain turned up many times. As part of library construction, unique molecular identifiers were attached to individual cDNA molecules. TCRdb ran MiXCR on the 5' RACE reads and lists one entry per CDR3 protein. The data show about 81,000 distinct CDR3 sequences, 5% to 7% seen once. This specimen belongs to a study of early T cells in non-severe SARS-CoV-2 infection. Unmatched junction bases numbered 8, after V lost 8 bases and J lost 2 bases. From germline, CDR1 is WSHSY and CDR2 SAAADI. The CDR3 covers 14 residues. The sequence came from an adult who was a healthcare worker with PCR-confirmed SARS-CoV-2 infection or an uninfected control (not recorded which). The J gene is TRBJ2-7, the V gene TRBV10-2; TRBD2 agrees at 8 bases. The sequencing sample was made of whole blood. In nucleotides, the CDR3 is TGCGCCAGCTTAGCGGGGCCGCTAACCTACGAGCAGTACTTC. It codes for CASLAGPLTYEQYF.